Listed here are 9 T cell receptor beta chains from one sample, sequenced in a study of OX40 agonist ivuxolimab in advanced cancers. Assay: immunoSEQ multiplex PCR; the TCRdb copy retains only in-frame clones and omits some. This repertoire shows tens of thousands of clones, around 91% found once; its top ten account for over 0.35%. The sample was CD4+ or CD8+ T cells sorted from blood, taken in a trial of the OX40 agonist ivuxolimab. Receptors originate from an adult with an advanced solid tumor such as melanoma, head and neck, liver or kidney cancer.

The chain has TRBV11-3 and TRBJ2-2; D gene ambiguous. The CDR3 is made up of 15 amino acids. V was trimmed by 2 bases and J by 5 bases, leaving 12 bases between them. Germline V lookup: CDR1 SGHNT, CDR2 YENEEA. CDR3 loop: CASSLTVSFTGELFF. CDR3 coding DNA: TGTGCCAGCAGCTTAACCGTCAGCTTTACCGGGGAGCTGTTTTTT.

The chain joins TRBV7-2 to TRBJ2-7; D ambiguous. The V end was cut by 4 bases, the J end by 6 bases, with 10 bases between. This CDR3 is 12 amino acids long. Looked up from germline, CDR1 is SGHTA and CDR2 is FQGNSA. CDR3 protein: CASSSLPPEQYF. The CDR3 region has the DNA TGTGCCAGCAGCTCCCTTCCCCCCGAGCAGTACTTC.

V gene TRBV7-9 combines with J gene TRBJ2-1; D is unclear. Germline values: CDR1 SEHNR, CDR2 FQNEAQ (reference sequence). CDR3 size: 12 residues. Between the trimmed V and J ends, which lost 5 bases and 4 bases, there was a span of 6 bases. CDR3 region: CASSQEYNEQFF. The CDR3 nucleotides are TGTGCCAGCAGCCAGGAGTACAATGAGCAGTTCTTC.

The CDR3 DNA reads TGTGCCAGTAGTTTGGGACTAGCGGGAGTTGGCACCGGGGAGCTGTTTTTT. It is translated as CASSLGLAGVGTGELFF. V usage is TRBV19 and J usage is TRBJ2-2; 14 positions agree with TRBD2. The J segment lost 4 bases and the V segment lost 5 bases, leaving 6 bases of the junction unmatched. Germline V CDR1 and CDR2: LNHDA, SQIVND (reference sequence). The CDR3 runs 17 residues.

The chain has TRBV19 and TRBJ2-6; the match to TRBD2 covers 9 bases. The length of the CDR3 is 18 residues. CDR1 and CDR2 (germline): LNHDA, SQIVND (reference sequence). Losses at the gene ends were 5 bases for V and 0 bases for J; bases not matched to a gene: 8. CDR3 bases: TGTGCCAGTAGTCCCTTAGCGGGGGCCAGCTCTGGGGCCAACGTCCTGACTTTC. It is translated as CASSPLAGASSGANVLTF.

This chain links TRBV6-5 with TRBJ2-1; the match to TRBD2 covers 9 bases. Germline CDR1 reads MNHEY; CDR2 reads SVGAGI. CDR3 size: 15 residues. Germline trimming cut 4 bases from V and 7 bases from J; bases unmatched to any gene: 8. CDR3 sequence (DNA): TGTGCCAGCAGTTCTATGGCGGGAGGGGAAAATGAGCAGTTCTTC. It encodes CASSSMAGGENEQFF.

The chain combines TRBV29-1 with TRBJ2-1; 7 nucleotides align to TRBD1. Germline CDR1 SQVTM, CDR2 ANQGSEA. This CDR3 has 15 residues. V lost 0 bases, J lost 0 bases, and 2 bases stayed unmatched. The CDR3 loop is CSVEDAGGSYNEQFF. CDR3 coding DNA: TGCAGCGTTGAAGATGCAGGGGGCTCCTACAATGAGCAGTTCTTC.

This clone was counted only a few times. The chain joins TRBV18 to TRBJ2-5; 13 bases align to TRBD2. Germline V gene sequence: CDR1 KGHSH, CDR2 LQKENI. V gave up 3 bases and J gave up 4 bases; unmatched junction bases: 2. The CDR3 has 15 amino acids. The CDR3 spells CASSPGLAGRETQYF. The DNA of the CDR3 is TGTGCCAGCTCACCGGGACTAGCGGGACGAGAGACCCAGTACTTC. Full variable domain (rest looked up from reference TRBV18 and TRBJ2-5): NAGVMQNPRHLVRRRGQEARLRCSPMKGHSHVYWYRQLPEEGLKFMVYLQKENIIDESGMPKERFSAEFPKEGPSILRIQQVVRGDSAAYFCASSPGLAGRETQYFGPGTRLLVL.

This clone was counted once. The rearrangement links TRBV9 to TRBJ2-1, with 10 bases identical to TRBD2. V gave up 0 bases and J gave up 5 bases; unmatched junction bases: 5. The CDR3 extends over 16 amino acids. Germline V CDR1 and CDR2: SGDLS, YYNGEE. CDR3 coding DNA: TGTGCCAGCAGCGTAGGCGGCCTAGCGGGAGACAATGAGCAGTTCTTC. This codes for CASSVGGLAGDNEQFF.